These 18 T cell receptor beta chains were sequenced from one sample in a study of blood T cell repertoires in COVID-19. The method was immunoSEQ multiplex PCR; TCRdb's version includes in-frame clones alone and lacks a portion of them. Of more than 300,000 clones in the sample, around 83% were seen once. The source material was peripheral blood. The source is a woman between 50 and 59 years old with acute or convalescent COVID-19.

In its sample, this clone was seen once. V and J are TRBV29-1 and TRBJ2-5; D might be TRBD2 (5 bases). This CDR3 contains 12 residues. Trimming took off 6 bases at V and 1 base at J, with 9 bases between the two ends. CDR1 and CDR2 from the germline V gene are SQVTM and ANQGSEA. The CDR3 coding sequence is TGCAGCGTCTCCCGGGGCCAAGAGACCCAGTACTTC. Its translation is CSVSRGQETQYF. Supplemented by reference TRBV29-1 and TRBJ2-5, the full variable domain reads SAVISQKPSRDICQRGTSLTIQCQVDSQVTMMFWYRQQPGQSLTLIATANQGSEATYESGFVIDKFPISRPNLTFSTLTVSNMSPEDSSIYLCSVSRGQETQYFGPGTRLLVL.

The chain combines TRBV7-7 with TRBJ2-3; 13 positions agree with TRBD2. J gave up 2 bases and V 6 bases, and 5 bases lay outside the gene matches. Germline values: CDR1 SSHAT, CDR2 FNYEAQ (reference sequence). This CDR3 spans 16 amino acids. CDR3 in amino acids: CASSLLAGGDTDTQYF. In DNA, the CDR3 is TGTGCCAGCAGTTTACTAGCGGGGGGGGACACAGATACGCAGTATTTT.

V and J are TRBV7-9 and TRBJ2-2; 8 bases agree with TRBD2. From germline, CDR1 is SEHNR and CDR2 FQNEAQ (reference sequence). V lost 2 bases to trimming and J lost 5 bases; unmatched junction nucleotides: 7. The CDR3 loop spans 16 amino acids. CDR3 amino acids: CASSLSERERTGELFF. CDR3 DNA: TGTGCCAGCAGCTTATCGGAGCGGGAGCGGACCGGGGAGCTGTTTTTT.

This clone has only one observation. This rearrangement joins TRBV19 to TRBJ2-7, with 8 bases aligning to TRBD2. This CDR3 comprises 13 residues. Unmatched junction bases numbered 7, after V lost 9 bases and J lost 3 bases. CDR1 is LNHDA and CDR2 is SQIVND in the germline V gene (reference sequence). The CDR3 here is CASRAGEGYEQYF. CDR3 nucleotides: TGTGCCAGCCGAGCGGGAGAGGGCTACGAGCAGTACTTC.

The CDR3 DNA is TGTGCCAGCAGCCAGGGCCCAAATTCACCCCTCCACTTT. Its protein product is CASSQGPNSPLHF. The rearrangement links TRBV7-2 to TRBJ1-6; possibly TRBD1 for D (5 bases). The length of the CDR3 is 13 residues. The V gene lost 5 bases and the J gene lost 7 bases, with 9 bases spanning the gap. Germline loops: CDR1 SGHTA, CDR2 FQGNSA.

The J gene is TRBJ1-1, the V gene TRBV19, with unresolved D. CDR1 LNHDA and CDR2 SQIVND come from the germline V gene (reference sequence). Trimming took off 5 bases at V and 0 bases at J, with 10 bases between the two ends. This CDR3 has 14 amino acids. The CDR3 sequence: CASSPIQLNTEAFF. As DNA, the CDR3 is TGTGCCAGTAGTCCTATACAGTTGAACACTGAAGCTTTCTTT.

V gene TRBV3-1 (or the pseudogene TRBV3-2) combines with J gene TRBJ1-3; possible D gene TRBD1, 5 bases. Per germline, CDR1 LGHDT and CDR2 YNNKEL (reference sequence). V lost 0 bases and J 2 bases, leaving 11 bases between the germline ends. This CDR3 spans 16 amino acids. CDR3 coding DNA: TGTGCCAGCAGCCAAGATCGGGGGTTGACTGGAAACACCATATATTTT. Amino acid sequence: CASSQDRGLTGNTIYF.

The CDR3 DNA follows: TGTGCCAGCAGCCTGACTAGCGCGGATAGCACAGATACGCAGTATTTT. Amino acids: CASSLTSADSTDTQYF. The chain uses TRBV4-2 and TRBJ2-3; 8 nucleotides align to TRBD2. The CDR3 sequence is 16 residues long. Germline CDR1 reads LGHNA; CDR2 reads YNFKEQ. The V gene end was trimmed by 4 bases and the J gene end by 0 bases; junction bases not matched to a gene: 6.

The CDR3 DNA reads TGTGCCAGCAGTTACGTTCGGGGATCTGAAGCTTTCTTT. Residues: CASSYVRGSEAFF. The V and J genes are TRBV6-5 and TRBJ1-1; unclear D gene. V was cut by 2 bases and J by 6 bases, with 10 bases left in between. The CDR3 extends over 13 amino acids. Germline V gene data show CDR1 as MNHEY and CDR2 as SVGAGI.

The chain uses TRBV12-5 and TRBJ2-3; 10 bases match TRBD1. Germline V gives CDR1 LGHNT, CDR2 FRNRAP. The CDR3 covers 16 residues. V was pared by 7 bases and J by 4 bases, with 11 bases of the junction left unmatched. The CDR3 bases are TGTGCTAGTGCTGCGCGGGGGGACAGGGGCGCAGATACGCAGTATTTT. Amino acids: CASAARGDRGADTQYF.

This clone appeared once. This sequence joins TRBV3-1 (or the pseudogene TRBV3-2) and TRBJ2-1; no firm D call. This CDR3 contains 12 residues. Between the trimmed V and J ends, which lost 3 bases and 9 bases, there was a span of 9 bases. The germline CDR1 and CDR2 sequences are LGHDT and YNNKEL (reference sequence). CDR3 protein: CASSHLQREQFF. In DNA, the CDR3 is TGTGCCAGCAGCCACCTCCAGCGTGAGCAGTTCTTC.

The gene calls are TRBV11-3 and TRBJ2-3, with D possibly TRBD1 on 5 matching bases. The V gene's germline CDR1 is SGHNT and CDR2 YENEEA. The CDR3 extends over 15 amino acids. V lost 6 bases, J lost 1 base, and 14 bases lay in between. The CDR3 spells CASSAQGEGTDTQYF. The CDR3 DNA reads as TGTGCCAGCAGTGCCCAGGGTGAGGGCACAGATACGCAGTATTTT. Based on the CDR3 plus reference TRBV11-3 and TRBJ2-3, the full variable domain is EAGVVQSPRYKIIEKKQPVAFWCNPISGHNTLYWYLQNLGQGPELLIRYENEEAVDDSQLPKDRFSAERLKGVDSTLKIQPAELGDSAVYLCASSAQGEGTDTQYFGPGTRLTVL.

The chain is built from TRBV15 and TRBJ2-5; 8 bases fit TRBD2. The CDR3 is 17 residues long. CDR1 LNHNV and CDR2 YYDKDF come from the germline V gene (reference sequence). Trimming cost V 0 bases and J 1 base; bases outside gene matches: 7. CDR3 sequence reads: CATSRDQSGSGQETQYF. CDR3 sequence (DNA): TGTGCCACCAGCAGAGATCAGAGCGGGAGTGGCCAAGAGACCCAGTACTTC.

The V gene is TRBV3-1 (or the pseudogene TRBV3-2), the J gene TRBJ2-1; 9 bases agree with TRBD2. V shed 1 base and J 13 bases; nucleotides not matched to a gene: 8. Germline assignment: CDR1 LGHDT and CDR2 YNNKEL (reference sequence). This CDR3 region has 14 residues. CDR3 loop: CASSQGRAGGRQFF. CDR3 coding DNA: TGTGCCAGCAGCCAAGGGCGAGCGGGGGGTCGACAGTTCTTC.

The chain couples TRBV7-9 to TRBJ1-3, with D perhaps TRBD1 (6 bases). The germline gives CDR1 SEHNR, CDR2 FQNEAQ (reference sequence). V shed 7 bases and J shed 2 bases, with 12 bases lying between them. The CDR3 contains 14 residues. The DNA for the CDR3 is TGTGCCAGCACACAAGGGGGACCTGGAAACACCATATATTTT. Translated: CASTQGGPGNTIYF.

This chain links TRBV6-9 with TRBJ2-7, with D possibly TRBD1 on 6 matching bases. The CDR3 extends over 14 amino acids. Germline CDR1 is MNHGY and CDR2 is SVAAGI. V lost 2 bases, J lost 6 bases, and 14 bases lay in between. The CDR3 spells CASSYPDRDTEQYF. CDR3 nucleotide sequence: TGTGCCAGCAGTTATCCCGACCGGGACACCGAGCAGTACTTC.

CDR3 residues: CASSEEDNYGYTF. Here the CDR3 DNA reads TGTGCCAGCAGTGAGGAGGATAACTATGGCTACACCTTC. The chain carries TRBV2 and TRBJ1-2; no definite D call. V lost 3 bases, J lost 1 base, and 6 bases lay in between. The CDR3 has 13 amino acids. Germline assignment: CDR1 SNHLY and CDR2 FYNNEI.

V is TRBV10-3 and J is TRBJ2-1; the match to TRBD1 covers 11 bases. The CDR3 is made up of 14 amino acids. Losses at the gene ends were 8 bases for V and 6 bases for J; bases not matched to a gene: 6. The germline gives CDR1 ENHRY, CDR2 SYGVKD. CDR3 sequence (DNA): TGTGCCATCGCGGGGACAGGGGGTCGCAATGAGCAGTTCTTC. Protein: CAIAGTGGRNEQFF.